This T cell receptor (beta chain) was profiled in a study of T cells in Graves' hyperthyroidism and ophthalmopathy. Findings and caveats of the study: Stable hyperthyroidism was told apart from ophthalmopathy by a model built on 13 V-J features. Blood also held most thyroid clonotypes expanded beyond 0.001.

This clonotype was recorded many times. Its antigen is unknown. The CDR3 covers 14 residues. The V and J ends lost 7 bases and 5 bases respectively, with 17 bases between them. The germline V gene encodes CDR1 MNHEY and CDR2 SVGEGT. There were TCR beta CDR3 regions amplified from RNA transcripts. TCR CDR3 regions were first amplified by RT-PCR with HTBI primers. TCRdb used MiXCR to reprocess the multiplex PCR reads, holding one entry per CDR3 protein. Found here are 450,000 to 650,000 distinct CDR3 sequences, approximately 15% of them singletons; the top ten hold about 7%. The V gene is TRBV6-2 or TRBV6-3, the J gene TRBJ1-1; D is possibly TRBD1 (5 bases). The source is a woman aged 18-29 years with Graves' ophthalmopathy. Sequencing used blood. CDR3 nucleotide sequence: TGTGCCAGCACTCCTTTCGAGGGGAGGACTGAAGCTTTCTTT. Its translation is CASTPFEGRTEAFF.